Listed below are T cell receptor beta chains from one sample, sequenced in a study of cytomegalovirus exposure and HLA in healthy donors. Profiled with immunoSEQ multiplex PCR; TCRdb holds only in-frame clones, not every one. The sample holds 100,000 to 150,000 clones, over 9.5% seen once. Sequencing was carried out using PBMCs. These receptors originate from a woman between 18 and 30 years old in good health and CMV-seropositive. CDR3s include the opening cysteine and the closing phenylalanine or tryptophan. The D gene is left open where the match is weak. The listing skips clone size in some rows; elsewhere it reads once, few, many or a size class.

cdr3_length,j_call,d_call,v_call,clone_size,cdr3_aa,cdr3_nt
17,TRBJ2-3,TRBD2,TRBV30,few,CAWSEGLAGGLPDTQYF,TGTGCCTGGAGTGAAGGACTAGCGGGAGGGTTGCCAGATACGCAGTATTTT
15,TRBJ1-5,.,TRBV2,.,CASSPKTGYAQPQHF,TGTGCCAGCAGCCCGAAGACAGGTTACGCTCAGCCCCAGCATTTT
13,TRBJ1-1,.,TRBV30,few,CAWSAVGGGEAFF,TGTGCCTGGAGTGCAGTCGGCGGGGGAGAAGCTTTCTTT
10,TRBJ2-7,.,TRBV6-1,few,CASKGREQYF,TGTGCCAGCAAGGGGCGCGAGCAGTACTTC
15,TRBJ2-1,.,TRBV18,few,CASSFLGRPMNEQFF,TGTGCCAGCTCATTCCTAGGTCGGCCCATGAATGAGCAGTTCTTC
13,TRBJ2-3,.,TRBV2,few,CARGAESTDTQYF,TGTGCCAGAGGCGCGGAGAGCACAGATACGCAGTATTTT
14,TRBJ2-1,TRBD1,TRBV6-4,.,CASSGTGSSNEQFF,TGTGCCAGTTCCGGGACAGGGAGCTCGAATGAGCAGTTCTTC
15,TRBJ2-7,TRBD1,TRBV6-5,few,CASNLRGGANYEQYF,TGTGCCAGCAACTTGCGAGGGGGCGCAAACTACGAGCAGTACTTC
13,TRBJ1-1,TRBD1,TRBV5-4,few,CASSRQGETEAFF,TGTGCCAGCAGCCGACAGGGCGAGACTGAAGCTTTCTTT
17,TRBJ1-3,TRBD1,TRBV28,few,CASSLTIQGSSGNTIYF,TGTGCCAGCAGTTTAACGATACAGGGGTCCTCTGGAAACACCATATATTTT
14,TRBJ2-7,.,TRBV7-3,few,CASSLTALDGGQYF,TGTGCCAGCAGCTTAACTGCCCTGGATGGCGGGCAGTACTTC
12,TRBJ1-1,.,TRBV6-6,.,CASSGGVGEAFF,TGTGCCAGCAGCGGGGGGGTTGGTGAAGCTTTCTTT
14,TRBJ1-1,.,TRBV10-3,.,CAISETDMNTEAFF,TGTGCCATCAGTGAGACAGACATGAACACTGAAGCTTTCTTT
16,TRBJ2-7,TRBD1,TRBV9,.,CASSVEIWDRGTEQYF,TGTGCCAGCAGCGTAGAGATTTGGGACAGGGGGACCGAGCAGTACTTC
16,TRBJ2-1,TRBD2,TRBV7-9,few,CASSSDSGVPYNEQFF,TGTGCCAGCAGCTCCGATAGCGGGGTCCCCTACAATGAGCAGTTCTTC
16,TRBJ2-7,.,TRBV4-2,.,CASSQAPGQGDYEQYF,TGTGCCAGCAGCCAAGCCCCTGGACAAGGCGACTACGAGCAGTACTTC
13,TRBJ2-7,TRBD2,TRBV13,.,CASSYGLAGEQYF,TGTGCCAGCAGCTACGGACTAGCGGGAGAGCAGTACTTC
14,TRBJ1-1,.,TRBV30,few,CAWRNEALNTEAFF,TGTGCCTGGAGAAACGAAGCCCTGAACACTGAAGCTTTCTTT
14,TRBJ1-5,.,TRBV5-1,.,CASSPDLEGQPQHF,TGCGCCAGCAGCCCTGACCTGGAGGGCCAGCCCCAGCATTTT
16,TRBJ2-7,.,TRBV14,few,CASSPHGSRERYEQYF,TGTGCCAGCAGCCCCCACGGGTCCCGGGAGCGCTACGAGCAGTACTTC
15,TRBJ2-5,TRBD2,TRBV7-6,.,CASSPIAGVRETQYF,TGTGCCAGCAGCCCCATAGCGGGAGTACGCGAGACCCAGTACTTC
13,TRBJ1-1,.,TRBV28,few,CASRIEMNTEAFF,TGTGCCAGCAGGATCGAGATGAACACTGAAGCTTTCTTT
12,TRBJ1-4,.,TRBV30,.,CAWRAGQVKLFF,TGTGCCTGGCGGGCAGGGCAGGTAAAACTGTTTTTT
16,TRBJ2-5,.,TRBV29-1,.,CSVLVLRSETEETQYF,TGCAGCGTTTTAGTTCTTCGGAGCGAGACTGAAGAGACCCAGTACTTC
12,TRBJ1-1,.,TRBV4-2,.,CASSRDKLEAFF,TGTGCCAGCAGCCGGGACAAGCTTGAAGCTTTCTTT
13,TRBJ1-5,.,TRBV30,.,CAWGQQGNQPQHF,TGTGCCTGGGGCCAACAGGGAAATCAGCCCCAGCATTTT
18,TRBJ2-2,TRBD2,TRBV7-8,.,CASSFRTSGGGGTGELFF,TGTGCCAGCAGCTTCAGGACTAGCGGGGGGGGTGGAACCGGGGAGCTGTTTTTT
14,TRBJ1-1,.,TRBV6-6,few,CATGVAGVGTEAFF,TGTGCCACAGGGGTGGCGGGGGTGGGGACTGAAGCTTTCTTT
15,TRBJ2-7,TRBD2,TRBV5-6,.,CASSWGLAGDYEQYF,TGTGCCAGCAGCTGGGGACTAGCGGGAGACTACGAGCAGTACTTC
15,TRBJ2-3,.,TRBV5-1,few,CASSATQLSTDTQYF,TGCGCCAGCAGCGCGACGCAACTAAGCACAGATACGCAGTATTTT
13,TRBJ1-5,.,TRBV7-9,.,CASSLTEGGPQHF,TGTGCCAGCAGCTTGACGGAGGGAGGGCCCCAGCATTTT
12,TRBJ1-4,.,TRBV7-9,.,CASSEAGEKLFF,TGTGCCAGCAGCGAAGCAGGGGAAAAACTGTTTTTT
15,TRBJ2-7,TRBD1,TRBV30,few,CAGRNRDSGTYEQYF,TGTGCCGGGCGGAACCGGGACAGCGGAACCTACGAGCAGTACTTC
11,TRBJ1-1,.,TRBV28,few,CASLRGLGAFF,TGTGCCAGCCTGCGGGGGCTGGGAGCTTTCTTT
16,TRBJ2-1,.,TRBV6-1,.,CASSEDLTSWFNEQFF,TGTGCCAGCAGTGAAGATTTGACTAGTTGGTTTAATGAGCAGTTCTTC
13,TRBJ1-2,.,TRBV7-9,few,CASSPRDSYGYTF,TGTGCCAGCAGCCCCCGTGACAGCTATGGCTACACCTTC
15,TRBJ1-2,.,TRBV6-1,.,CAITHPGGGIYGYTF,TGTGCTATCACCCACCCCGGGGGGGGGATCTATGGCTACACCTTC
17,TRBJ2-7,.,TRBV7-8,.,CASTSWEGVGGSYEQYF,TGTGCCAGCACCTCCTGGGAGGGGGTGGGAGGATCATACGAGCAGTACTTC
16,TRBJ2-3,TRBD2,TRBV4-2,few,CASSQDPREAGDTQYF,TGTGCCAGCAGCCAAGATCCGCGGGAGGCCGGGGATACGCAGTATTTT
13,TRBJ1-1,TRBD1,TRBV29-1,few,CSADRGGNTEAFF,TGCAGCGCCGACAGGGGTGGAAACACTGAAGCTTTCTTT
16,TRBJ2-2,TRBD2,TRBV6-5,.,CASSYASGSSTGELFF,TGTGCCAGCAGTTACGCTAGCGGGAGCTCCACCGGGGAGCTGTTTTTT
19,TRBJ2-2,TRBD2,TRBV4-2,.,CASSQGKPGLAGSTGELFF,TGTGCCAGCAGCCAGGGGAAACCGGGACTAGCGGGTAGCACCGGGGAGCTGTTTTTT
11,TRBJ1-1,.,TRBV18,few,CASSQQGEAFF,TGTGCCAGCTCACAGCAGGGGGAAGCTTTCTTT
14,TRBJ2-3,.,TRBV2,few,CASNSRVPTDTQYF,TGTGCCTCCAACTCTAGAGTTCCCACAGATACGCAGTATTTT
10,TRBJ2-3,.,TRBV19,.,CASMGDTQYF,TGTGCCAGTATGGGCGATACGCAGTATTTT
13,TRBJ2-7,.,TRBV6-5,few,CASSFDIKYEQYF,TGTGCCAGCAGTTTTGACATTAAATACGAGCAGTACTTC
13,TRBJ1-2,.,TRBV27,.,CASSLSRGSGYTF,TGTGCCAGCAGTTTATCGCGAGGGTCTGGCTACACCTTC
15,TRBJ2-5,.,TRBV5-4,few,CASSPNRGGQETQYF,TGTGCCAGCAGTCCTAACAGGGGGGGACAAGAGACCCAGTACTTC
14,TRBJ1-1,.,TRBV11-3,few,CASSFSGGNTEAFF,TGTGCCAGCAGCTTCTCCGGGGGGAACACTGAAGCTTTCTTT
13,TRBJ2-1,.,TRBV7-2,.,CASAGERANEQFF,TGTGCCAGCGCCGGTGAGCGGGCAAATGAGCAGTTCTTC
14,TRBJ2-3,TRBD1,TRBV29-1,few,CSVGDRGQADTQYF,TGCAGCGTGGGGGACAGGGGGCAAGCAGATACGCAGTATTTT
13,TRBJ2-7,.,TRBV29-1,few,CSVGTGMGYEQYF,TGCAGCGTTGGGACGGGAATGGGTTACGAGCAGTACTTC
15,TRBJ2-2,TRBD1,TRBV5-1,.,CASSGDRGASGELFF,TGCGCCAGCAGCGGGGACAGGGGGGCGAGCGGGGAGCTGTTTTTT
13,TRBJ1-4,.,TRBV4-1,.,CASSQEAIRELFF,TGCGCCAGCAGCCAAGAGGCGATCCGGGAACTGTTTTTT
12,TRBJ2-1,.,TRBV2,.,CASSAEGLVKFF,TGTGCCAGCAGTGCGGAGGGGCTAGTGAAGTTCTTC
15,TRBJ1-5,.,TRBV10-2,.,CASCQTGISNQPQHF,TGCGCCAGCTGCCAGACAGGAATTAGCAATCAGCCCCAGCATTTT
13,TRBJ1-1,.,TRBV11-2,few,CDSSPQDVTEAFF,TGTGACAGCAGCCCCCAGGATGTGACTGAAGCTTTCTTT